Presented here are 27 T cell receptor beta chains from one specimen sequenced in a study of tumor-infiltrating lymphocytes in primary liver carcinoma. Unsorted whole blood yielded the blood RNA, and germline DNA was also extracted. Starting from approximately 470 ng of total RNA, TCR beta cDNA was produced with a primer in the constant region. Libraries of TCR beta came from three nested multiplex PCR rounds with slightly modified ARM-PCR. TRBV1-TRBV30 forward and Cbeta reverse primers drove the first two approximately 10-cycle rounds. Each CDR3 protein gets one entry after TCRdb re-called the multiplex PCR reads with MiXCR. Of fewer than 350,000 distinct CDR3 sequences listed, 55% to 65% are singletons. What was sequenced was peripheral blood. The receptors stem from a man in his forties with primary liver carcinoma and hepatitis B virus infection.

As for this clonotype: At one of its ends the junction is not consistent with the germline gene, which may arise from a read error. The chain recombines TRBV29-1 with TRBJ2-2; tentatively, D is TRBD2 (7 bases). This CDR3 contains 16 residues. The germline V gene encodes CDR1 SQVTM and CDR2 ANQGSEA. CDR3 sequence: CSVNGGPAGNTGELFF. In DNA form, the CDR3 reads TGTAGCGTCAACGGGGGGCCAGCGGGAAACACCGGGGAGCTGTTTTTT.

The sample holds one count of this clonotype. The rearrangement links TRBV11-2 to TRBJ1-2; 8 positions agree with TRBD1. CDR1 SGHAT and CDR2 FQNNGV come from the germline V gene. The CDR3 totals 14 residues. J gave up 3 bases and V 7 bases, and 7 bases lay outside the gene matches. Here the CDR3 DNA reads TGTGCCAGCATCGACAGGGGTTTGGACTATGGCTACACCTTC. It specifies CASIDRGLDYGYTF.

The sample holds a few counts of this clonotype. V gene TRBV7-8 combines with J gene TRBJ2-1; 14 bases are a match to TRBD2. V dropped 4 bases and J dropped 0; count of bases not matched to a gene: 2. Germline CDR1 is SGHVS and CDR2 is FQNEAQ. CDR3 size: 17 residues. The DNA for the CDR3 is TGTGCCAGCAGCTCAGGACTAGCGGGAGGCTCCTACAATGAGCAGTTCTTC. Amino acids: CASSSGLAGGSYNEQFF.

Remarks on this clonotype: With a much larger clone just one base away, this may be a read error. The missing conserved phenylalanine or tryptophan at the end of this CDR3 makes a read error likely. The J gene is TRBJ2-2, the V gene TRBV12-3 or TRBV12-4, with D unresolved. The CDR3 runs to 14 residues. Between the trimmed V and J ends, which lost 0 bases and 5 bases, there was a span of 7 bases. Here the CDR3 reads CASSLAGWTGELFL. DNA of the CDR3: TGTGCCAGCAGTTTAGCGGGATGGACCGGGGAGCTGTTTTTG.

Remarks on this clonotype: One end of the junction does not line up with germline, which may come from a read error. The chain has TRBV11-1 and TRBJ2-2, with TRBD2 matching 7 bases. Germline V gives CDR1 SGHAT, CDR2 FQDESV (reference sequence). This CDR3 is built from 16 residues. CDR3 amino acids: CASSLGLAGRTWELFF. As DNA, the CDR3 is TGTGCCAGCAGCTTGGGATTAGCGGGTCGCACCTGGGAGCTGTTTTTC.

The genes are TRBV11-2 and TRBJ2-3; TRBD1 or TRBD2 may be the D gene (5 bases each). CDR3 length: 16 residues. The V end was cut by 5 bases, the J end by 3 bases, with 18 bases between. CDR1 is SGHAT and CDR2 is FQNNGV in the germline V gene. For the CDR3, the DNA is TGTGCCAGCAGCGGGCACTCCGGGGCATGGACAGATACGCAGTATTTT. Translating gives CASSGHSGAWTDTQYF.

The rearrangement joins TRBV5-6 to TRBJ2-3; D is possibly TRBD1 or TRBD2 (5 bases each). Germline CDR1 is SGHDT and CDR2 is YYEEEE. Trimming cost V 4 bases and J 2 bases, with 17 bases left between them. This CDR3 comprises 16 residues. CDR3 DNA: TGTGCCAGCAGCGAAGTGGAAGGGACCAACACAGATACGCAGTATTTT. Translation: CASSEVEGTNTDTQYF.

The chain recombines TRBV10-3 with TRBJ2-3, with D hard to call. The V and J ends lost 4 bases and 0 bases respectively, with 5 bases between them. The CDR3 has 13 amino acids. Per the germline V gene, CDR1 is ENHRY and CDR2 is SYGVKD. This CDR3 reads CAISGPSTDTQYF. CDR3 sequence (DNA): TGTGCCATCAGTGGTCCCAGCACAGATACGCAGTATTTT.

CDR3 bases: TGTGCCTGGAGGGCTATGAATCAAGGGGACACTGAAGCTTTCTTT. This translates into CAWRAMNQGDTEAFF. J is TRBJ1-1 and V is TRBV30; D is perhaps TRBD1 (5 bases). The CDR3 contains 15 residues. Germline V gene lookup returns CDR1 GTSNPN and CDR2 SVGIG (reference sequence). Trimming cost V 3 bases and J 3 bases, with 17 bases left between them.

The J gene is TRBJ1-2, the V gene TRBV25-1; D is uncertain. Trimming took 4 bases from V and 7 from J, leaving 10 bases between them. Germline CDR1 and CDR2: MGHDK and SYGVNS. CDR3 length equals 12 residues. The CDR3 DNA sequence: TGTGCCAGCAGTGCCCCCGTCGGTGGCTACACCTTC. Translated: CASSAPVGGYTF.

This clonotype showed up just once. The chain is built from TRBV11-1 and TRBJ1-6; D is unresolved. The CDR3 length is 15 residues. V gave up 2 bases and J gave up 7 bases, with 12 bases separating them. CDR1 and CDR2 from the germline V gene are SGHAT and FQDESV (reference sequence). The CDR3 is CASSLFGSVNSPLHF. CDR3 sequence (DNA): TGTGCCAGCAGCTTATTCGGCAGCGTGAATTCACCCCTCCACTTT.

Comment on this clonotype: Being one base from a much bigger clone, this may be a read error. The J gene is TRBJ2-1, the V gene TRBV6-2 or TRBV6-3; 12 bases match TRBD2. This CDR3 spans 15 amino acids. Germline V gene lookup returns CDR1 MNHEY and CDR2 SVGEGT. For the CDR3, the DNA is TGTGCCTGCAGCTTCCGACTAGCGGGAGCCGGTGAGCAGTTCTTC. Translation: CACSFRLAGAGEQFF.

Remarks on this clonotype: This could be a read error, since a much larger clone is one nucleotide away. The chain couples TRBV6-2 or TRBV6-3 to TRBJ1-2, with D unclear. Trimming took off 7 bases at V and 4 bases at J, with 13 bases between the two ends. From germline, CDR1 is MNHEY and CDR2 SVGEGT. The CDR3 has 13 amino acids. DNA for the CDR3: TGTGCCAGCACCCCCCGGAGCGGCTATGGCTACACCTTC. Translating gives CASTPRSGYGYTF.

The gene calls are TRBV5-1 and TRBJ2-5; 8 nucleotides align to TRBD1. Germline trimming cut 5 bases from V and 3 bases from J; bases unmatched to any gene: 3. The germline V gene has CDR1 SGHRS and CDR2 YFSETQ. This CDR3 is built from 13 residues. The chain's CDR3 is CASRLQGEETQYF. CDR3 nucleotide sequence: TGCGCCAGCAGATTACAGGGGGAAGAGACCCAGTACTTC.

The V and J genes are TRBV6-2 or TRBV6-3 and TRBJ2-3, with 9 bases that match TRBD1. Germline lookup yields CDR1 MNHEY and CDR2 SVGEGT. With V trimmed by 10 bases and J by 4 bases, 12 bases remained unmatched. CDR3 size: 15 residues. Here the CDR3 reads CANSSGTGFPDTQYF. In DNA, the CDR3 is TGTGCCAATAGTTCCGGGACAGGGTTCCCAGATACGCAGTATTTT.

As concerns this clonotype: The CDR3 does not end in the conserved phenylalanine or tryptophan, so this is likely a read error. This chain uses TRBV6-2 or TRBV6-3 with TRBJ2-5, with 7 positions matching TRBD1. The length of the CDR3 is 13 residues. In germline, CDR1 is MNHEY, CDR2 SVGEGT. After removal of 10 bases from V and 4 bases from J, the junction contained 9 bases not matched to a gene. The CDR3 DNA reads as TGTGCCAACAGATTGACAGGGCGAGAGACCCAGTACCTC. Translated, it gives CANRLTGRETQYL.

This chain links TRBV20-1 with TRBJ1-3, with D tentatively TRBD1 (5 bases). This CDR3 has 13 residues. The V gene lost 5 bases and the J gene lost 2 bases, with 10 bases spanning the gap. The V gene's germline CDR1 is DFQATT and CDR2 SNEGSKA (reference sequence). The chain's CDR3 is CSACQGTGNTIYF. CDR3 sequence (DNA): TGCAGTGCTTGTCAGGGTACTGGAAACACCATATATTTT.

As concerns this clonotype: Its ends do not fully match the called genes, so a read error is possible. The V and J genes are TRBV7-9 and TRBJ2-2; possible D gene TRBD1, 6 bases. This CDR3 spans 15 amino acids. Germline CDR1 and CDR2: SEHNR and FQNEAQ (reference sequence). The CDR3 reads CASSLGTVNTGEQFF. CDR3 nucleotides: TGTGCCAGCAGCTTAGGGACAGTGAACACCGGGGAGCAGTTTTTT.

The DNA of the CDR3 is TGTGCCACCAGCAGAACTCCGAGGGACAGGGGTAGATTGAACACCGGGGAGCTGTTTTTT. This sequence encodes CATSRTPRDRGRLNTGELFF. This chain connects TRBV15 to TRBJ2-2; TRBD1 agrees at 10 bases. The germline V gene has CDR1 LNHNV and CDR2 YYDKDF (reference sequence). The junction had 13 bases not matched to a gene; V was cut back by 2 bases and J by 1 base. The CDR3 sequence is 20 residues long.

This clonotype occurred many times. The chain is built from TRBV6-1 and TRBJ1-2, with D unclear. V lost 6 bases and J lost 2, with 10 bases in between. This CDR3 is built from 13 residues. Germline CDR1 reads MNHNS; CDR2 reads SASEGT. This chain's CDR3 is CASRDRENYGYTF. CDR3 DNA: TGTGCCAGCAGAGACCGGGAGAACTATGGCTACACCTTC.

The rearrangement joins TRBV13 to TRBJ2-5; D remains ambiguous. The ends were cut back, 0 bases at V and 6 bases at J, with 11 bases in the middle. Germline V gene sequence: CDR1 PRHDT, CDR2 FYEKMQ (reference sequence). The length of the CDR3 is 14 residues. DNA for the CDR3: TGTGCCAGCAGCTTAGGCAGAGTCATGCAGACCCAGTACTTC. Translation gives CASSLGRVMQTQYF.

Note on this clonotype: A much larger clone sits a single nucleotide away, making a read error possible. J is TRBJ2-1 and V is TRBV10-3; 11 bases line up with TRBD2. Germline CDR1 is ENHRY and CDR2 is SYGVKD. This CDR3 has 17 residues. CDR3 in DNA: TGTGCCATCAGTGAGTCGGTATTAACTAGCGGGAGTAATGAGCAGTTATTC. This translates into CAISESVLTSGSNEQLF.

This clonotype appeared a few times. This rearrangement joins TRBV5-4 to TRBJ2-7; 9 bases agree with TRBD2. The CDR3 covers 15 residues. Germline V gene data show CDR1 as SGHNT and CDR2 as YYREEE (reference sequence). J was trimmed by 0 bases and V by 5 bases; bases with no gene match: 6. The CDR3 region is CASSLDSGSSYEQYF. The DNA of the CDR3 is TGTGCCAGCAGTCTCGATAGCGGGAGCTCCTACGAGCAGTACTTC. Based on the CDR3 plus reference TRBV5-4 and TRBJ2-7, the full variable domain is ETGVTQSPTHLIKTRGQQVTLRCSSQSGHNTVSWYQQALGQGPQFIFQYYREEENGRGNFPPRFSGLQFPNYSSELNVNALELDDSALYLCASSLDSGSSYEQYFGPGTRLTVT.

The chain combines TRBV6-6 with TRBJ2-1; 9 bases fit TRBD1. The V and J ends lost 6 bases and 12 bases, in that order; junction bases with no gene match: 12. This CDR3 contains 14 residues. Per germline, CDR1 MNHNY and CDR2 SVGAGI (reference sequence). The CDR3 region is CASRSPGQGYGQFF. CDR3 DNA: TGTGCCAGCAGGAGTCCGGGACAGGGATATGGGCAGTTCTTC.

DNA for the CDR3: TGCAGTGCTAGTGGGACAGGCGAGGAGGATACGCAGTATTTT. Amino acid sequence: CSASGTGEEDTQYF. The chain couples TRBV20-1 to TRBJ2-3, with TRBD1 identical over 8 bases. V lost 3 bases to trimming and J lost 6 bases; unmatched junction nucleotides: 8. The CDR3 consists of 14 residues. CDR1 and CDR2 from the germline V gene are DFQATT and SNEGSKA (reference sequence).

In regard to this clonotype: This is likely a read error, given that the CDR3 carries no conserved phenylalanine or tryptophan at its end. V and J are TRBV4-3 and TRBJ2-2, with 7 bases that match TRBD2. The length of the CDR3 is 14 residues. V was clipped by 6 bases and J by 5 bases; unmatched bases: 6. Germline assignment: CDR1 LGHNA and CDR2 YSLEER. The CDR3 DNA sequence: TGCGCCAGCAGAACTAGCGCCGATACCGGGGAGCTGTTTTTG. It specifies CASRTSADTGELFL.

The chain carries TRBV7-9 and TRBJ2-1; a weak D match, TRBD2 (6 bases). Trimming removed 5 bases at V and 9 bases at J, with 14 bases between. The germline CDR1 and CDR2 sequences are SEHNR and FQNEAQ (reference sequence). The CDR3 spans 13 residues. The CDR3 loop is CASSRLGRIEQFF. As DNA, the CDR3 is TGTGCCAGCAGCCGTCTAGGGAGGATTGAGCAGTTCTTC.